These T cell receptor beta chains were read from a single sample in a study of cytomegalovirus exposure and HLA in healthy donors. TCRdb's copy holds only in-frame clones and misses some; the assay was immunoSEQ multiplex PCR. The sample has fewer than 45,000 clones; 60% to 75% are singletons. The sequencing input was PBMCs. The receptors were gathered from a man in his forties in good health and CMV-seronegative. The CDR3 runs from the conserved cysteine through the conserved F or W. Each record gives: D gene, V gene, clone size, J gene, CDR3 DNA, CDR3 protein. D genes are given only for firm matches. The size field is filled for only some rows; it gives once, few, many or a size class.

d_call: .
v_call: TRBV28
clone_size: .
j_call: TRBJ2-7
cdr3_nt: TGTGCCAGCAGTTCAGTAAATCTCTCCTACGAGCAGTACTTC
cdr3_aa: CASSSVNLSYEQYF

d_call: .
v_call: TRBV6-5
clone_size: .
j_call: TRBJ2-7
cdr3_nt: TGTGCCAGCAGTCCTCCCGGACAGCTCTCCTACGAGCAGTACTTC
cdr3_aa: CASSPPGQLSYEQYF

d_call: TRBD2
v_call: TRBV7-8
clone_size: .
j_call: TRBJ2-2
cdr3_nt: TGTGCCAGCAGCCCCAGGACTAGCGGGAACACCGGGGAGCTGTTTTTT
cdr3_aa: CASSPRTSGNTGELFF

d_call: TRBD1
v_call: TRBV4-2
clone_size: .
j_call: TRBJ2-2
cdr3_nt: TGTGCCAGCAGCCAAGAAGGGACAGGGGCGTTGGTCGGGGAGCTGTTTTTT
cdr3_aa: CASSQEGTGALVGELFF

d_call: TRBD1
v_call: TRBV6-5
clone_size: .
j_call: TRBJ2-4
cdr3_nt: TGTGCCAGCAGTTGGTCCGGGGACAGCAAAAACATTCAGTACTTC
cdr3_aa: CASSWSGDSKNIQYF

d_call: .
v_call: TRBV13
clone_size: .
j_call: TRBJ2-5
cdr3_nt: TGTGCCAGCAGCTTCAGGGGGGCACGAGAGACCCAGTACTTC
cdr3_aa: CASSFRGARETQYF

d_call: TRBD2
v_call: TRBV4-3
clone_size: .
j_call: TRBJ2-3
cdr3_nt: TGCGCCAGCAGCCAAGGCCCGTTCCCGGGGGGGACCACAGATACGCAGTATTTT
cdr3_aa: CASSQGPFPGGTTDTQYF

d_call: .
v_call: TRBV25-1
clone_size: .
j_call: TRBJ2-7
cdr3_nt: TGTGCCAGCAGTGTCAGCTACGAGCAGTACTTC
cdr3_aa: CASSVSYEQYF

d_call: .
v_call: TRBV4-1
clone_size: .
j_call: TRBJ1-1
cdr3_nt: TGCGCCAGCAGCCAAGGTTCAAGGAGCACTGAAGCTTTCTTT
cdr3_aa: CASSQGSRSTEAFF

d_call: TRBD2
v_call: TRBV7-9
clone_size: .
j_call: TRBJ2-7
cdr3_nt: TGTGCCAGCAGCTTAACCGCGGGGGAGCCTCTCAAACTTTCCTACGAGCAGTACTTC
cdr3_aa: CASSLTAGEPLKLSYEQYF

d_call: TRBD1
v_call: TRBV6-5
clone_size: .
j_call: TRBJ1-1
cdr3_nt: TGTGCCAGCAGACTCCAGGGACAGGGAACCACTGAAGCTTTCTTT
cdr3_aa: CASRLQGQGTTEAFF

d_call: TRBD1
v_call: TRBV7-9
clone_size: .
j_call: TRBJ1-2
cdr3_nt: TGTGCCAGCAGCCAAACGGACAGGGCCTATGGCTACACCTTC
cdr3_aa: CASSQTDRAYGYTF

d_call: .
v_call: TRBV6-6
clone_size: few
j_call: TRBJ1-1
cdr3_nt: TGTGCCAGCAGTTACTCTGGGGGAGGCACTGAAGCTTTCTTT
cdr3_aa: CASSYSGGGTEAFF

d_call: .
v_call: TRBV5-1
clone_size: .
j_call: TRBJ2-5
cdr3_nt: TGCGCCAGCAGCTCCACGACAGGAAAAGAGACCCAGTACTTC
cdr3_aa: CASSSTTGKETQYF

d_call: .
v_call: TRBV4-1
clone_size: .
j_call: TRBJ2-2
cdr3_nt: TGCGCCAGCAGCCCCCGAGTGGGAGGAGGCACCGGGGAGCTGTTTTTT
cdr3_aa: CASSPRVGGGTGELFF

d_call: TRBD1
v_call: TRBV19
clone_size: .
j_call: TRBJ1-5
cdr3_nt: TGTGCCAGTAGCCTTCGGACAGGGGCTCAGCCCCAGCATTTT
cdr3_aa: CASSLRTGAQPQHF

d_call: TRBD1
v_call: TRBV7-2
clone_size: few
j_call: TRBJ1-5
cdr3_nt: TGTGCCAGCAGCTTAGCGAGACAGGGAACTCAGCCCCAGCATTTT
cdr3_aa: CASSLARQGTQPQHF

d_call: .
v_call: TRBV6-6
clone_size: .
j_call: TRBJ1-1
cdr3_nt: TGTGCCAGCAGACCCCAAGCCGTGAACACTGAAGCTTTCTTT
cdr3_aa: CASRPQAVNTEAFF

d_call: TRBD1
v_call: TRBV28
clone_size: .
j_call: TRBJ1-6
cdr3_nt: TGTGCCAGCAGAAGACAGGGCTCCTATAATTCACCCCTCCACTTT
cdr3_aa: CASRRQGSYNSPLHF

d_call: .
v_call: TRBV5-1
clone_size: .
j_call: TRBJ1-2
cdr3_nt: TGCGCCAGCAGCTTGGAGGCAGGGGTTGGCTACACCTTC
cdr3_aa: CASSLEAGVGYTF

d_call: .
v_call: TRBV25-1
clone_size: once
j_call: TRBJ1-6
cdr3_nt: TGTGCCAGCAGTGGGGGGGGACTTTTTAATTCACCCCTCCACTTT
cdr3_aa: CASSGGGLFNSPLHF

d_call: TRBD1
v_call: TRBV7-9
clone_size: once
j_call: TRBJ2-1
cdr3_nt: TGTGCCAGCAGCCCCAGCAGCAGGACAGGAGACAATGAGCAGTTCTTC
cdr3_aa: CASSPSSRTGDNEQFF

d_call: TRBD2
v_call: TRBV2
clone_size: .
j_call: TRBJ2-1
cdr3_nt: TGTGCCAGCAGTGAAGGGCTAGCGGACGGGTTCTTC
cdr3_aa: CASSEGLADGFF

d_call: .
v_call: TRBV7-3
clone_size: few
j_call: TRBJ1-3
cdr3_nt: TGTGCCAGCAGCTTAATGGGAGGCCCTGGAAACACCATATATTTT
cdr3_aa: CASSLMGGPGNTIYF

d_call: .
v_call: TRBV7-7
clone_size: .
j_call: TRBJ2-2
cdr3_nt: TGTGCTAGCAGCTTGTCCCAAGTCGGGTCCGGGGAGCTGTTTTTT
cdr3_aa: CASSLSQVGSGELFF

d_call: .
v_call: TRBV5-4
clone_size: .
j_call: TRBJ1-2
cdr3_nt: TGTGCCAGCAGCTTGCTCTGGGACTTAGCTAACTATGGCTACACCTTC
cdr3_aa: CASSLLWDLANYGYTF

d_call: .
v_call: TRBV5-4
clone_size: .
j_call: TRBJ2-3
cdr3_nt: TGTGCCAGCAGCTTGAGGTGGAGTAGAGGTACGCAGTATTTT
cdr3_aa: CASSLRWSRGTQYF

d_call: .
v_call: TRBV30
clone_size: .
j_call: TRBJ1-5
cdr3_nt: TGTGCCTGGAGTGTAAAGGGGTTCGATCAGCCCCAGCATTTT
cdr3_aa: CAWSVKGFDQPQHF

d_call: .
v_call: TRBV5-8
clone_size: .
j_call: TRBJ1-5
cdr3_nt: TGTGCCAGCAGCTTGGGGAGCAGGGGCCGAAATAGCAATCAGCCCCAGCATTTT
cdr3_aa: CASSLGSRGRNSNQPQHF

d_call: TRBD1
v_call: TRBV27
clone_size: .
j_call: TRBJ2-1
cdr3_nt: TGTGCCAGCAGTTTAGGGACAGGGTATGAGCAGTTCTTC
cdr3_aa: CASSLGTGYEQFF

d_call: .
v_call: TRBV5-4
clone_size: .
j_call: TRBJ2-7
cdr3_nt: TGTGCCAGCACCCCGCCCTGGAGTAAGGAGCAGTACTTC
cdr3_aa: CASTPPWSKEQYF

d_call: .
v_call: TRBV5-1
clone_size: .
j_call: TRBJ1-1
cdr3_nt: TGCGCCAGCAGCTTGGGACAGCCTAACACTGAAGCTTTCTTT
cdr3_aa: CASSLGQPNTEAFF

d_call: TRBD2
v_call: TRBV27
clone_size: .
j_call: TRBJ2-7
cdr3_nt: TGTGCCAGCAGTTCCGGGGGGACTCGTCTTTACGAGCAGTACTTC
cdr3_aa: CASSSGGTRLYEQYF

d_call: .
v_call: TRBV5-1
clone_size: .
j_call: TRBJ1-2
cdr3_nt: TGCGCCAGCAGCCAGGGTCAGGGGTTTGGCTACACCTTC
cdr3_aa: CASSQGQGFGYTF

d_call: TRBD1
v_call: TRBV2
clone_size: .
j_call: TRBJ1-5
cdr3_nt: TGTGCCAGCAGGGGGACAGGATATAGCAATCAGCCCCAGCATTTT
cdr3_aa: CASRGTGYSNQPQHF

d_call: .
v_call: TRBV29-1
clone_size: .
j_call: TRBJ1-1
cdr3_nt: TGCAGCTTTCTGAACGGGAACACTGAAGCTTTCTTT
cdr3_aa: CSFLNGNTEAFF

d_call: .
v_call: TRBV6-7
clone_size: .
j_call: TRBJ1-1
cdr3_nt: TGTGCCAGCAGGTCAGAGGGGGTGAACACTGAAGCTTTCTTT
cdr3_aa: CASRSEGVNTEAFF

d_call: .
v_call: TRBV6-5
clone_size: .
j_call: TRBJ2-3
cdr3_nt: TGTGCCAGCAGCCCCGGAGATACGCAGTATTTT
cdr3_aa: CASSPGDTQYF

d_call: TRBD1
v_call: TRBV13
clone_size: .
j_call: TRBJ2-7
cdr3_nt: TGTGCCAGCAGCTTAGGCAGGGGGCAATACGAGCAGTACTTC
cdr3_aa: CASSLGRGQYEQYF

d_call: .
v_call: TRBV6-1
clone_size: .
j_call: TRBJ2-3
cdr3_nt: TGTGCCAGCAGTGAGGGGTCCAGGGACACAGATACGCAGTATTTT
cdr3_aa: CASSEGSRDTDTQYF

d_call: TRBD2
v_call: TRBV4-1
clone_size: .
j_call: TRBJ2-1
cdr3_nt: TGCGCCAGCAGCCGGGGGGGACTAGTTAAGAACAATGAGCAGTTCTTC
cdr3_aa: CASSRGGLVKNNEQFF

d_call: .
v_call: TRBV27
clone_size: .
j_call: TRBJ2-2
cdr3_nt: TGTGCCAGCAGCCATCAGGCCCGGACAAAATATAGTCCAAACACCGGGGAGCTGTTTTTT
cdr3_aa: CASSHQARTKYSPNTGELFF

d_call: TRBD2
v_call: TRBV4-3
clone_size: .
j_call: TRBJ2-1
cdr3_nt: TGCGCCAGCAGCCGAGCGGGGGCGTCTACTCATGAGCAGTTCTTC
cdr3_aa: CASSRAGASTHEQFF

d_call: .
v_call: TRBV5-6
clone_size: .
j_call: TRBJ2-5
cdr3_nt: TGTGCCAGCAGCTTGGCCTTAGAATTGGAGACCCAGTACTTC
cdr3_aa: CASSLALELETQYF

d_call: .
v_call: TRBV30
clone_size: .
j_call: TRBJ2-5
cdr3_nt: TGTGCCTGGAGTGTAGGGGGCTTACGGGGGCGGACTATCCAAGAGACCCAGTACTTC
cdr3_aa: CAWSVGGLRGRTIQETQYF

d_call: TRBD1
v_call: TRBV5-6
clone_size: few
j_call: TRBJ1-5
cdr3_nt: TGTGCCAGCAGCTCCGTGGCAGGGGGGCAGCCCCAGCATTTT
cdr3_aa: CASSSVAGGQPQHF

d_call: .
v_call: TRBV27
clone_size: .
j_call: TRBJ1-1
cdr3_nt: TGTGCCAGCAGTTTATCGAATCCAGGGCAGGCTGAAGCTTTCTTT
cdr3_aa: CASSLSNPGQAEAFF

d_call: .
v_call: TRBV9
clone_size: .
j_call: TRBJ2-3
cdr3_nt: TGTGCCAGCAAGGTGGGCGGGAGCACAGATACGCAGTATTTT
cdr3_aa: CASKVGGSTDTQYF

d_call: .
v_call: TRBV4-2
clone_size: .
j_call: TRBJ2-1
cdr3_nt: TGTGCCAGCAGCCACCACGGGGTGGGCGAGTACAATGAGCAGTTCTTC
cdr3_aa: CASSHHGVGEYNEQFF

d_call: .
v_call: TRBV29-1
clone_size: .
j_call: TRBJ2-1
cdr3_nt: TGCGGAGGGTCGCGGGACCGTCACAATGAGCAGTTCTTC
cdr3_aa: CGGSRDRHNEQFF

d_call: TRBD1
v_call: TRBV30
clone_size: .
j_call: TRBJ2-7
cdr3_nt: TGTGCCTGGAGCACGGGACAGTCCTACGAGCAGTACTTC
cdr3_aa: CAWSTGQSYEQYF

d_call: .
v_call: TRBV7-2
clone_size: .
j_call: TRBJ1-2
cdr3_nt: TGTGCCAGCAGCGTCGGGGGGTTCGAAGGAGGCTACACCTTC
cdr3_aa: CASSVGGFEGGYTF

d_call: TRBD1
v_call: TRBV28
clone_size: .
j_call: TRBJ2-3
cdr3_nt: TGTGCCAGCAGCTCTATGACCGGGACAGGGGGCACCAACACAGATACGCAGTATTTT
cdr3_aa: CASSSMTGTGGTNTDTQYF

d_call: .
v_call: TRBV30
clone_size: .
j_call: TRBJ1-2
cdr3_nt: TGTGCCTGGAGTCCCGATGGGCAACCTAACTATGGCTACACCTTC
cdr3_aa: CAWSPDGQPNYGYTF

d_call: .
v_call: TRBV6-1
clone_size: .
j_call: TRBJ1-5
cdr3_nt: TGTGCCAGCAGTCTAGAGGGGGATCGGAATCAGCCCCAGCATTTT
cdr3_aa: CASSLEGDRNQPQHF